This TCR beta chain was sequenced during a study of blood T cell repertoires in COVID-19. CDR3 length: 17 residues. Germline values: CDR1 GTSNPN, CDR2 SVGIG (reference sequence). The J segment lost 0 bases and the V segment lost 0 bases, leaving 6 bases of the junction unmatched. This clone was found a few times. Authors' methods: Counts of nucleated cells, estimated from reference gene primer amplification, were obtained. Repertoires were generated with immunoSEQ multiplex PCR, while TCRdb's copy carries only in-frame clones and drops some. D and trimming come from the DNA, and the V and J calls and clone size come from that table. Among hundreds of thousands of clones listed, 75% to 90% were seen once.

This sequence was found in a woman aged 55-75 years who had recovered from COVID-19. This chain uses TRBV30 with TRBJ1-5; TRBD1 aligns across 9 bases. Material: PBMCs or T cells enriched from blood (not recorded which). CDR3 coding DNA: TGTGCCTGGAGTGTAGGGACAGGGTCCGGTAGCAATCAGCCCCAGCATTTT. Translated, it gives CAWSVGTGSGSNQPQHF.